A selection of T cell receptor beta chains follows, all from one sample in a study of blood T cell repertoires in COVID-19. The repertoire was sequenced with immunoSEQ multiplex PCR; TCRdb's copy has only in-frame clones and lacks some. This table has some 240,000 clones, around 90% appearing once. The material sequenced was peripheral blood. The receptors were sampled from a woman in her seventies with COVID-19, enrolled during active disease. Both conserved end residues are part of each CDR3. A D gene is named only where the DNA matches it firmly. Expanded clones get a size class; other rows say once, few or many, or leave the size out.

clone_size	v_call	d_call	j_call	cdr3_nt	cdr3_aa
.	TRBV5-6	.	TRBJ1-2	TGTGCCAGCACCTTAACAGGGACGGAATATGGCTACACCTTC	CASTLTGTEYGYTF
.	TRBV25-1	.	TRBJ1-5	TGTGCCAGCAGTGATGCGGGGGCGAGGCAGCCCCAGCATTTT	CASSDAGARQPQHF
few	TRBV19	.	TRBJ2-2	TGTGCCAGTAGTATTGGGCCAGGGAGGCCCGGGGAGCTGTTTTTT	CASSIGPGRPGELFF
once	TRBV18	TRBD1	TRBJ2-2	TGTGCCAGCTCAACGAGGACAGGGAACACCGGGGAGCTGTTTTTT	CASSTRTGNTGELFF
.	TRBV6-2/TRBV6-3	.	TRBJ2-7	TGTGCCAGCAGTTACGGGGACTCCCTTACCTACGAGCAGTACTTC	CASSYGDSLTYEQYF
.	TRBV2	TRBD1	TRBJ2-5	TGTGCCAGACAGGGGGCCGGGGAGACCCAGTACTTC	CARQGAGETQYF
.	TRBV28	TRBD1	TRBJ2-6	TGTGCCAGCAGTCCCCACTGGACAGGGACAGGGGCCAACGTCCTGACTTTC	CASSPHWTGTGANVLTF
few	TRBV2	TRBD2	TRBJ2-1	TGTGCCAGCAGTGAAGGAGGGAGGGGTAATGAGCAGTTCTTC	CASSEGGRGNEQFF
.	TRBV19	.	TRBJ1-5	TGTGCCAGTAGCCGTTACGGGGGGGGCGAGCGCAATCAGCCCCAGCATTTT	CASSRYGGGERNQPQHF
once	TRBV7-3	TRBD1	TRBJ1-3	TGTGCCAGCAGCCCAACAGGGGGCGACGGAAACACCATATATTTT	CASSPTGGDGNTIYF
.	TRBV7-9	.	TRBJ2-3	TGTGCCAGCAGCTTAGCCATAGCACGAGGGGGTACGCAGTATTTT	CASSLAIARGGTQYF
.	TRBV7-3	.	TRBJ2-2	TGTGCCAGCAGCTTAATGCAGGCCACCGGGGAGCTGTTTTTT	CASSLMQATGELFF
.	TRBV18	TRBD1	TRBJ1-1	TGTGCCAGCTCCCAACAGGGGAAGATGACTGAAGCTTTCTTT	CASSQQGKMTEAFF
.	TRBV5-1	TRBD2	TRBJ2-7	TGCGCCAGCAGCGTGGGAGGGCCCTCCGAGCAGTACTTC	CASSVGGPSEQYF
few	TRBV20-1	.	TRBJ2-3	TGCAGTGCCAGGGAGGACCTTACGCAGTATTTT	CSAREDLTQYF
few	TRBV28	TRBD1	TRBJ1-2	TGTGCCAGCAGTCGCCCGGGACAGCTCACTAACTATGGCTACACCTTC	CASSRPGQLTNYGYTF
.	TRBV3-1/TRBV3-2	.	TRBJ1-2	TGTGCCAGCAGTCGAGGACGGTCGTCTAGCGGCTACACCTTC	CASSRGRSSSGYTF
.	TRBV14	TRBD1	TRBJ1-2	TGTGCCAGCAGCCAAGGGCCGGAGGACAGGGGGCTCTATGGCTACACCTTC	CASSQGPEDRGLYGYTF
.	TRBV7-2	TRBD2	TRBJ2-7	TGTGCCAGCAGGGGAACTAGCGCCCTTTTTTACGAGCAGTACTTC	CASRGTSALFYEQYF
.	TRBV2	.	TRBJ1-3	TGTGCCAGCAGTGGCCCCAGAATCTCTGGAAACACCATATATTTT	CASSGPRISGNTIYF
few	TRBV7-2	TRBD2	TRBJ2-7	TGTGCCAGCAGATTGACTAGCGGTTCCTCCTACGAGCAGTACTTC	CASRLTSGSSYEQYF
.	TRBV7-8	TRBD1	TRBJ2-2	TGTGCCAGCACGGGACAGGCGGAGACCGGGGAGCTGTTTTTT	CASTGQAETGELFF
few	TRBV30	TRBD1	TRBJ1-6	TGTGCCTGGATGGGACAGGAGAATTCACCCCTCCACTTT	CAWMGQENSPLHF
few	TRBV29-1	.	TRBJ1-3	TGCAGCTTCTACTGGGAGGGTGGAAACACCATATATTTT	CSFYWEGGNTIYF
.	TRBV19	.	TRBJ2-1	TGTGCCAGTAGTGATGGGGCAGGTCCCTACAATGAGCAGTTCTTC	CASSDGAGPYNEQFF
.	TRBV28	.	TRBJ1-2	TGTGCCAGCAGTTCAGTCTATGGCTACACCTTC	CASSSVYGYTF
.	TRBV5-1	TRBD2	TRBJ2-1	TGCGCCAGCAGCCCACTAGCGGGAGGGTCGAATGAGCAGTTCTTC	CASSPLAGGSNEQFF
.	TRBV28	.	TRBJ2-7	TGTGCCAGCAGTTTATCCCCGACTAGCTCCTACGAGCAGTACTTC	CASSLSPTSSYEQYF
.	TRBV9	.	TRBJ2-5	TGTGCCAGCAGCGTAGCAGGGGTCGGTGAGACCCAGTACTTC	CASSVAGVGETQYF
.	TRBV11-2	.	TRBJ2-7	TGTGCCAGCAGCTTTGGGCAGGGCGGCGAGCAGTACTTC	CASSFGQGGEQYF
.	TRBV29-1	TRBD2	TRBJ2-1	TGCAGCGCCGCGGAGGGACTAGCGGGATCCCCAGCGTTCTTC	CSAAEGLAGSPAFF
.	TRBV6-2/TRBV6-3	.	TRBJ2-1	TGTGCCAGCAGTTACCTCGGAATAGAGGGAGCTAGCCGAAAGTCCTACAATGAGCAGTTCTTC	CASSYLGIEGASRKSYNEQFF
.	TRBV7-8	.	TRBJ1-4	TGTGCCAGCAGCTTAGGAGTTAGAGAAAAACTGTTTTTT	CASSLGVREKLFF
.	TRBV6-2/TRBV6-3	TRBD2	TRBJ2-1	TGTGCCAGCAGTTTAAGGGGACTAGCGGGCGGGAGTGAGCAGTTCTTC	CASSLRGLAGGSEQFF
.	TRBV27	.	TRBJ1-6	TGTGCCAGCAGTCAGGGCAGGGTAGGATCACCCCTCCACTTT	CASSQGRVGSPLHF
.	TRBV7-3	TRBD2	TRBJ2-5	TGTGCCAGTAGTACTAGCGGTAACCAAGAGACCCAGTACTTC	CASSTSGNQETQYF
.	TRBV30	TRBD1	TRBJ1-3	TGTGCCTGGAGTAAAGGACAGGGGACTGGAAACACCATATATTTT	CAWSKGQGTGNTIYF
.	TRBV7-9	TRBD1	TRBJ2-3	TGTGCCAGCAGCACAGGGGGCGGAACAGATACGCAGTATTTT	CASSTGGGTDTQYF
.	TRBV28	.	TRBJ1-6	TGTGCCAGCAGTACCCCGGCGGTCGCGGCCCTCCACTTT	CASSTPAVAALHF
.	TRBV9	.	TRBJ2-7	TGTGCCAGCAGCTTAGACTCAGGTAAAGAGCAGTACTTC	CASSLDSGKEQYF
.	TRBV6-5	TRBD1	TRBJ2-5	TGTGCCAGCAGTCGAAGACAGGGGCGGGGGACCCAGTACTTC	CASSRRQGRGTQYF
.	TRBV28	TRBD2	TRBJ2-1	TGTGCCAGCAGGGGGACTAGCGGGAGGGTCCTACATCTAGATGAGCAGTTCTTC	CASRGTSGRVLHLDEQFF
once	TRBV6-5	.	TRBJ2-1	TGTGCCAGCACCGCGGGGCGCGAGCAGTTCTTC	CASTAGREQFF
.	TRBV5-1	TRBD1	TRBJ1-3	TGCGCCAGCAGCTTGGCCGGGGGACAGGCTGGAAACACCATATATTTT	CASSLAGGQAGNTIYF
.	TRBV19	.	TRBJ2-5	TGTGCCAGTGGAGCGGGTTCCCAAGAGACCCAGTACTTC	CASGAGSQETQYF